The present entry profiles one T cell receptor beta chain with its context. This clone has only a few counts. No antigen is known for it. Qualities for individual bases were not recorded, and no much larger clone is one base off. CDR1 is given as SNHLY and CDR2 as FYNNEI, both from the germline V gene. Including cysteine and phenylalanine, the CDR3 has 15 amino acids. Just the 45-base CDR3 DNA is kept, in frame starting at base 1. The junction shows trimming of 6 bases on V and 0 bases on J, and the gene matches do not reach 6 bases of it. The cohort was made up of several hundred healthy bone marrow donors. At the time of sampling, all cohort members were nominally healthy, though unrecorded immune exposures were likely present. The donor tested CMV seropositive and was one of the 289 seropositive cohort members. A peripheral blood sample was provided by each donor, and peripheral blood mononuclear cells were used for TCR beta sequencing. Genomic DNA extraction from the blood cell samples was performed with the Qiagen DNeasy Blood Extraction Kit.

Libraries came from the immunoSEQ multiplex PCR assay. For the multiplex PCR, a mixture combining 60 forward primers for TCR Vbeta segments and 13 reverse primers for TCR Jbeta segments was used. The CDR3 region of rearranged TCR beta genes was amplified from genomic DNA with a multiplex PCR assay. Amplified TCR beta libraries were sequenced as 87-base-pair reads on the Illumina HiSeq System. The paper's processing steps were these. A later analysis counted about 80 million unique TCR beta chains across the 600 to 850 repertoires, and some 11 million of these chains were shared by at least two donors. To remove PCR and sequencing errors, raw reads were error-corrected and collapsed into unique sequences using a nearest-neighbor algorithm that merged closely related sequences. To assign V, D and J gene segments, CDR3 sequences were aligned to IMGT reference sequences. For a sequence to be retained, a match of at least six nucleotides was required to both a V gene segment and a J gene segment. A rearrangement was called productive if the CDR3 had no stop codons and remained in frame with V and J, and every other rearrangement was called non-productive. Following IMGT convention, CDR3 was defined as the stretch from the second conserved V-encoded cysteine up to the conserved J-encoded phenylalanine. The earlier analysis of about 610 of the donors excluded sequences that lacked an unambiguous match to a single V gene segment. In an earlier analysis of some 590 of the donors, V segments were called functional above 56.7% productive rearrangements and were called segregating when the between-donor standard deviation exceeded 5%. To diagnose cytomegalovirus status from the catalog of TCR beta chain sequences, a statistical classification framework was built. A later analysis assigned V and J genes by comparing TCR nucleotide sequences with IMGT/GENE-DB human TR gene sequences. The TCRdist pipeline was used in a later analysis to assign CDR3 sequences and most-parsimonious VDJ recombination scenarios. In a later analysis, every TCR beta chain was defined by the combination of its CDR3 amino acid sequence and its V-gene family, and reads without a unique V-gene family were dropped. As a way to deal with suspected cross-contamination and a sequencing artifact, a later analysis dropped roughly 620 nucleotide sequences that were highly shared and had low generation probability. In a later analysis, a clonal expansion index was calculated for each public chain from normalized within-repertoire ranks of inferred template counts. In a later analysis, generation probabilities were computed with a VDJ recombination model fitted to out-of-frame rearrangements, and the resulting probabilities were checked against IGoR. In a later analysis, TCR-TCR, TCR-HLA and TCR-CMV co-occurrence was scored with hypergeometric tests, and a repertoire-size bias correction was applied to TCR pairs. A later analysis estimated false discovery rates by permuting HLA or CMV assignments 20 times. In a later analysis, co-occurring TCRs were grouped with DBSCAN, and TCRdist sequence similarity was added when clustering was performed within HLA-allele-positive subsets. For co-occurrence clustering, repertoires with fewer than 30,000 or more than 120,000 public chains were excluded, along with four or five repertoires with anomalous nucleotide sharing. In TCRdb, the immuneACCESS table is reduced to in-frame sequences with V and J assigned. These tables do not hold every clone; where another copy was compared, an unresolved V gene accounts for under half, and the others remain unexplained. V and J calls and clone size are copied from that table; D and trimming were computed from the DNA. This sample holds roughly 110,000 clones; over 60% were observed only once. The top ten clonotypes cover approximately 11% of the sample.

The source of the sample is a study of cytomegalovirus exposure and HLA in healthy donors (dated by TCRdb to the late 2010s). In the study overall: An earlier analysis of 587 of the donors reported 250 to 350 Gb of sequence data and more than 90 million unique TCR beta sequences from roughly 200 million T cells. Class I and class II HLA loci were covered by the typing at four-digit resolution. Donor age, sex, ethnicity and CMV serostatus were compiled alongside the repertoire data. The study was designed to test whether signatures of past pathogen exposure could be identified by cataloging public T cell receptors. A later genetic analysis took genome-wide SNP genotypes for about three fifths of the 666 donors and used that subset as a discovery cohort. The number of typed donors differed by locus: roughly 620-630 for A, B, C, DRB1 and DQB1; approximately 530 for DQA1; 600 to 610 for DPA1; and about 450 for DPB1. A separate validation cohort of roughly 120 different subjects was used in addition to the roughly 670-subject first cohort. Among the approximately 400 genotyped donors, around 81% belonged to the genetic ancestry cluster associated with self-reported Caucasian donors. Rather than drawing on any new phenotypic data, the later analysis identified candidate immune exposures from TCR beta sequences and the way those sequences occurred across donors. An early release that covered about 600 HLA-typed donors contained about 300 gigabases of sequencing data and approximately 85 million unique TCR sequences. All discovery cohort repertoires had been generated using a single sequencing platform. Because of strong linkage in the cohort, 5 or 6 DR-DQ haplotypes were treated as single units for association and clustering. Among roughly 400 genotyped donors of the cohort, an average of approximately 240,000 unique TCR beta nucleotide sequences was sequenced per donor, of which about 19% were non-productive. To predict cytomegalovirus infection status, the study brought together high-throughput TCR immunosequencing, statistical association of individual TCRs with disease status, and machine learning. In a later analysis, previously published TCR beta repertoires from 550 to 750 donors were re-analyzed and high-resolution HLA genotyping was added so that TCR occurrence patterns could be studied. An earlier analysis of around 640 of the donors used high-throughput TCR beta sequencing to judge whether each TCR beta V gene segment behaved as functional or pseudogenic. The study used immunosequencing to profile the T cell repertoires of more than 650 subjects and linked those repertoires to cytomegalovirus serostatus.

Study-wide conclusions, independent of this receptor: The study listed 164 TCR beta chains as associated with cytomegalovirus. Some IMGT-functional V segments, including TRBV6-2 and TRBV6-3, could not be told apart with the 87-base-pair reads, so those segments were excluded. The sequencing pipeline was judged likely to have produced a cluster of highly shared sequence variants as a technical artifact. In a later genetic analysis, fewer N-insertions in productive TCRs were reported among donors in an Asian-associated ancestry cluster than the roughly 700-donor mean. In an earlier analysis of more than 450 of the donors, most TCR beta V segments were observed in productive rearrangements about 90% or about 30% of the time, broadly matching IMGT annotations. V-gene and J-gene trimming of TCR beta chains was associated with a missense DCLRE1C variant in a later genetic analysis, and the association was replicated in an independent cohort. In a later analysis, HLA-associated TCR beta chains showed more clonal expansion and lower generation probabilities than non-associated chains that were equally common. Correlated functional status among segregating V segments might reflect linkage disequilibrium, but an unknown experimental factor could not be ruled out. When HLA alleles, especially DR and DQ, strongly co-occurred, attributing TCR associations to individual alleles was difficult. Most TCR sequences were observed very rarely across donors, whereas some public TCRs were present in many individuals. Most CMV-associated TCR beta chains appeared to be HLA-restricted in a later analysis, and the HLA associations seemed to be driven largely by CMV exposure. The classifier was reported to diagnose cytomegalovirus status with high specificity and sensitivity in both the original and validation cohorts. A few of the identified cytomegalovirus-associated TCR beta chains were confirmed in vitro to be specific for cytomegalovirus antigens. Because some donors lacked HLA typing at each locus, the association tests relied only on the typed subset. Only TCR beta chains were sequenced in this cohort, and the absence of alpha or paired-chain data limited detectable features. In a later analysis, the rate of TCR association differed among HLA loci, with DRB1 alleles having the most associated TCRs and HLA-C alleles having the fewest. A later analysis reported that several top co-occurrence clusters appeared linked to parvovirus B19, influenza, CMV and Epstein-Barr virus. Specific HLA alleles were associated with 15,000 to 20,000 TCR beta sequences at a false discovery rate of 0.05 in a later analysis. About 17 rarely observed V segments, including chromosome 9 orphons, were excluded from the earlier analysis of about 610 of the donors because counts were too low. Immune exposure information for the cohort was limited to CMV serostatus. A further reported finding was that TCR beta sequences accurately predicted the HLA-A and HLA-B alleles for most subjects in the first cohort. It was suggested by the authors that the approach could potentially be generalized to other disease states and immunological phenotypes. Sequencing depth was assumed to be roughly uniform across donors in the presence/absence analyses, though that assumption may not hold.

Recombination joined TRBV2 with TRBJ2-7; TRBD1 lines up with 9 middle nucleotides. Sample: PBMCs. This sequence originates from a man aged 35 to 55 in good health and CMV-seropositive. For the CDR3, the sequence is CASRNEGQGSYEQYF. The DNA reads TGTGCCAGCAGGAATGAGGGACAGGGCTCCTACGAGCAGTACTTC.